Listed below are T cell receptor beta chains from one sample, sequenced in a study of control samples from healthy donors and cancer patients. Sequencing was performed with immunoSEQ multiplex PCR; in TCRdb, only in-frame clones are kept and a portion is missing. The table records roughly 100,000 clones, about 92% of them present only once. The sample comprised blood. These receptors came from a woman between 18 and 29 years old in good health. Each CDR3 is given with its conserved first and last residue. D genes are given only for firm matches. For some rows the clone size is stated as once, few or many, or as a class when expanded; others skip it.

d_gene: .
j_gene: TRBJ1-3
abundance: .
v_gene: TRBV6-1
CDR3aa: CASSGTRAGPGNTIYF
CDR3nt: TGTGCCAGCAGTGGGACTCGGGCGGGTCCTGGAAACACCATATATTTT

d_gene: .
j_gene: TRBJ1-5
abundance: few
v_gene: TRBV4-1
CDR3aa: CASSQDRGQPQHF
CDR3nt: TGCGCCAGCAGCCAAGACAGGGGACAGCCCCAGCATTTT

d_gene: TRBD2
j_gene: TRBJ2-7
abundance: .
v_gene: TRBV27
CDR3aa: CASRVAGGPHEQYF
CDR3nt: TGTGCCAGCAGGGTAGCGGGAGGGCCACACGAGCAGTACTTC

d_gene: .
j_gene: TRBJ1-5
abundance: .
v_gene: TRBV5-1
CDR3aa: CASSLGGSNQPQHF
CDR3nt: TGCGCCAGCAGCTTGGGGGGGAGCAATCAGCCCCAGCATTTT

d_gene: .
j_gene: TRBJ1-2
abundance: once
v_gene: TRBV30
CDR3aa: CAWSVGRGRIPNYGYTF
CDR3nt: TGTGCCTGGAGTGTAGGTAGGGGAAGGATCCCGAACTATGGCTACACCTTC

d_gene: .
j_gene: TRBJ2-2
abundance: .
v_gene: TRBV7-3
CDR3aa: CASSPGGSGELFF
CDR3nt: TGTGCCAGCAGCCCCGGAGGTTCCGGGGAGCTGTTTTTT

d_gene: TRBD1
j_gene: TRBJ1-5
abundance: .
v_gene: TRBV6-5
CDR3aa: CASSYRKTGGNQPQHF
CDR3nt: TGTGCCAGCAGTTACCGTAAAACAGGGGGCAATCAGCCCCAGCATTTT

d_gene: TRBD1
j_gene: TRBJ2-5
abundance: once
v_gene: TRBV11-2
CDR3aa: CASSTGTVQETQYF
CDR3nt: TGTGCCAGCAGCACAGGGACAGTTCAAGAGACCCAGTACTTC

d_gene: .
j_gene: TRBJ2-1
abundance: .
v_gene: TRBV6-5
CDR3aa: CASSYGAGSLNEQFF
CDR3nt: TGTGCCAGCAGTTACGGGGCAGGGTCCTTGAATGAGCAGTTCTTC

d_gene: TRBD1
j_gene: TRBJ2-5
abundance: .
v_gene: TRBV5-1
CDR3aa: CASSPDREETQYF
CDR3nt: TGCGCCAGCAGCCCCGACAGGGAAGAGACCCAGTACTTC